This note documents a single T cell receptor (beta chain) sequence. The antigen it binds to is not known. Base qualities are missing; no much larger clone stands one base away. This sample is drawn from a study of blood T cell repertoires in COVID-19 (dated by TCRdb to the early 2020s). Regarding the study in general: The collaborator samples originated in the United States, Italy and Spain and spanned the acute and convalescent phases of COVID-19. The material from the prospective study consisted of cDNA or gDNA derived from T cells, B-cell-depleted T cells, or PBMCs. Where available, HLA class I and class II types were obtained from metadata supplied by the sample provider rather than from assay-based typing. The repertoires were released in a freely available public database meant as a resource for research on the immune response to SARS-CoV-2. Sample metadata almost always included a de-identified subject ID, COVID-19 status, age in years and sex. The dataset comprised deeply sampled blood TCRbeta repertoires from subjects exposed to, actively infected with, or recovered from COVID-19. The samples were drawn from two sources: the first 160 participants of the ongoing ImmuneRACE study, and 1,200 or so subjects contributed by 6 global collaborators.

At one collaborating source in Seattle, patients were enrolled during active infection and were followed longitudinally through the course of disease. The collaborating institutions used their own protocols to collect whole blood in K2EDTA tubes. For TCRbeta analysis, collaborator samples were shipped as frozen whole blood, as isolated PBMCs, or as DNA extracted from either sample type. V and J are truncated by 0 bases and 2 bases respectively, leaving an intervening sequence of 11 bases. Its CDR3 holds 15 amino acids, cysteine through phenylalanine. The sequence is cut down to CDR3 DNA, 45 bases in frame from base 1. CDR1 and CDR2 are read off the germline V gene as MNHEY and SVGAGI. The immunoSEQ Assay, a bias-controlled multiplex PCR, was used to amplify TCRbeta CDR3 regions from genomic DNA. Turning to the authors' computational methods: The number of nucleated cells in each sample was estimated by amplification of reference gene primers within the assay. To quantify the absolute abundance of each unique TCRbeta CDR3 rearrangement, sequence reads were collapsed and filtered. Productive Simpson clonality was computed per sample as the square root of Simpson's diversity index over productive rearrangements. The table was pulled from immuneACCESS by TCRdb, which kept in-frame rearrangements only. Such tables lose some clones; where checked, under half of the loss comes from unresolved V genes, and the rest has no known cause. That table furnishes V, J and clone size, whereas the DNA furnished D and trimming. The sample table shows under 450,000 clones, and approximately 86% are seen once. The ten largest clones capture roughly 7.2% of the sample.

Results the study describes overall, beyond this receptor: The quantity of clinical and demographic metadata differed by source and by participant and was supplied without curation.

This receptor was obtained from a woman in her sixties with COVID-19, enrolled during active disease. The V gene is TRBV6-5 and the J gene is TRBJ2-7; TRBD2 might be the D gene, on 5 matching bases. The sequenced sample consisted of peripheral blood. The CDR3 has the sequence CASSYSEASPYEQYF. The DNA sequence is as follows: TGTGCCAGCAGTTACTCGGAGGCCAGCCCCTACGAGCAGTACTTC.